Below, 10 T cell receptor beta chains from the same sample are listed, as sequenced in a study of OX40 agonist ivuxolimab in advanced cancers. The data were produced by immunoSEQ multiplex PCR, yet TCRdb's version contains in-frame clones alone and is incomplete. The repertoire holds around 80,000 clones, over 75% seen once, with less than 4% in the top ten. The specimen comprised CD4+ or CD8+ T cells sorted from blood, sampled in a trial of the OX40 agonist ivuxolimab. The receptors derive from an adult with an advanced solid tumor such as melanoma, head and neck, liver or kidney cancer.

The gene calls are TRBV7-2 and TRBJ2-5; a possible D gene is TRBD2 (6 bases). V lost 3 bases to trimming and J lost 4 bases, with 9 bases between them. CDR3 size: 13 residues. Germline CDR1 is SGHTA and CDR2 is FQGNSA. This chain's CDR3 is CASSFGSRETQYF. The DNA of the CDR3 is TGTGCCAGCAGCTTCGGGAGCAGAGAGACCCAGTACTTC.

The chain employs TRBV11-2 and TRBJ2-7, with 9 bases identical to TRBD2. Germline-derived CDR1 and CDR2 are SGHAT and FQNNGV. After removal of 0 bases from V and 6 bases from J, the junction contained 6 bases not matched to a gene. The CDR3 runs 15 residues. The CDR3 bases are TGTGCCAGCAGCTTAGAACCCGCGGGGGGGGGCGAGCAGTACTTC. This gives the protein CASSLEPAGGGEQYF.

The chain couples TRBV19 to TRBJ2-7; 8 positions agree with TRBD2. The germline V gene encodes CDR1 LNHDA and CDR2 SQIVND (reference sequence). The junction had 15 bases not matched to a gene; V was cut back by 4 bases and J by 1 base. The CDR3 extends over 18 amino acids. CDR3 coding DNA: TGTGCCAGTAGTAAAGCTAGCGGGCGAAATGAGAGGTCCTACGAGCAGTACTTC. This gives the protein CASSKASGRNERSYEQYF.

The chain combines TRBV7-8 with TRBJ1-1, with TRBD1 as a possible D gene (5 bases). CDR3 length: 14 residues. Between the trimmed V and J ends, which lost 3 bases and 3 bases, there was a span of 11 bases. Germline CDR1 reads SGHVS; CDR2 reads FQNEAQ. The CDR3 DNA reads TGTGCCAGCAGCTTCGCCCCGGGGGACACTGAAGCTTTCTTT. Its translation: CASSFAPGDTEAFF.

The gene calls are TRBV5-5 and TRBJ2-1; a weak D match, TRBD2 (7 bases). The CDR3 has 15 residues. Trimming took 2 bases from V and 3 from J, leaving 12 bases between them. Germline loops: CDR1 SGHKS, CDR2 YYEKEE (reference sequence). The CDR3 region is CASSFAGANYNEQFF. DNA for the CDR3: TGTGCCAGCAGCTTCGCGGGGGCGAACTACAATGAGCAGTTCTTC.

The CDR3, as DNA: TGTGCCAGCAGCGGCGGGGTGGAGGTCTTTACCGGGGAGCTGTTTTTT. It specifies CASSGGVEVFTGELFF. This chain links TRBV9 with TRBJ2-2, with a possible D match to TRBD2 (6 bases). Per germline, CDR1 SGDLS and CDR2 YYNGEE. V lost 3 bases and J lost 5, with 17 bases in between. The CDR3 sequence is 16 residues long.

There are a few counts of this clone. Other DNA sequences from this sample encode an identical CDR3 as well. The chain couples TRBV5-1 to TRBJ2-5; the match to TRBD2 covers 7 bases. Germline assignment: CDR1 SGHRS and CDR2 YFSETQ. CDR3 length: 14 residues. V shed 4 bases and J 2 bases; nucleotides not matched to a gene: 5. The CDR3 spells CASSLGAGQETQYF. The CDR3 DNA is TGCGCCAGCAGCCTAGGAGCGGGGCAAGAGACCCAGTACTTC.

This chain uses TRBV11-2 with TRBJ2-7; no definite D call. CDR1 and CDR2 (germline): SGHAT, FQNNGV. There are 17 residues in the CDR3. V lost 1 base to trimming and J lost 1 base, with 17 bases between them. The CDR3: CASSLVAGRWGSYEQYF. The CDR3 DNA is TGTGCCAGCAGCTTAGTTGCAGGTCGATGGGGTTCCTACGAGCAGTACTTC.

The chain uses TRBV6-5 and TRBJ1-4; no clear D gene. Germline CDR1 MNHEY, CDR2 SVGAGI. V lost 0 bases and J 0 bases, leaving 8 bases between the germline ends. The CDR3 has 16 amino acids. The CDR3 DNA follows: TGTGCCAGCAGTTACTCAAGCCCCGCAACTAATGAAAAACTGTTTTTT. This translates into CASSYSSPATNEKLFF.

The V gene is TRBV5-6, the J gene TRBJ2-1, with TRBD1 identical over 7 bases. The trim removed 2 bases at V and 4 bases at J, leaving 9 bases unmatched. The germline V gene has CDR1 SGHDT and CDR2 YYEEEE. The CDR3 extends over 16 amino acids. The CDR3 sequence: CASSLLDRELYNEQFF. CDR3 bases: TGTGCCAGCAGCTTACTCGACAGGGAACTTTACAATGAGCAGTTCTTC.